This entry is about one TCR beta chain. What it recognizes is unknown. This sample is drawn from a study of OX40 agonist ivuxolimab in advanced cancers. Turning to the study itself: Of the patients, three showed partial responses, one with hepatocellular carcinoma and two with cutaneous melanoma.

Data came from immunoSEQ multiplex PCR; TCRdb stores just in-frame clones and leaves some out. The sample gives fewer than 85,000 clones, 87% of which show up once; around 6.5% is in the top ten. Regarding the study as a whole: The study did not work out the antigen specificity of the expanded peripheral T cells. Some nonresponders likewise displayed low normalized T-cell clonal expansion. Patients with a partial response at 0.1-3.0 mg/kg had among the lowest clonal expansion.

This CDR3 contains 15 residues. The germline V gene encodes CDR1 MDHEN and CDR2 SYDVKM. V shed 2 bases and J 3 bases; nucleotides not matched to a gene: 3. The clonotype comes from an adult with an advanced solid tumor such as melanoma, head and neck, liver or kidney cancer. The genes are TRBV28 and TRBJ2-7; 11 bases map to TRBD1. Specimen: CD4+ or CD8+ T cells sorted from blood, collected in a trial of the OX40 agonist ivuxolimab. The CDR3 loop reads CASSLPGQGGYEQYF. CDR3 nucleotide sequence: TGTGCCAGCAGTTTACCGGGACAGGGGGGCTACGAGCAGTACTTC. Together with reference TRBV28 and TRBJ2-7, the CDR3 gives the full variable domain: DVKVTQSSRYLVKRTGEKVFLECVQDMDHENMFWYRQDPGLGLRLIYFSYDVKMKEKGDIPEGYSVSREKKERFSLILESASTNQTSMYLCASSLPGQGGYEQYFGPGTRLTVT.